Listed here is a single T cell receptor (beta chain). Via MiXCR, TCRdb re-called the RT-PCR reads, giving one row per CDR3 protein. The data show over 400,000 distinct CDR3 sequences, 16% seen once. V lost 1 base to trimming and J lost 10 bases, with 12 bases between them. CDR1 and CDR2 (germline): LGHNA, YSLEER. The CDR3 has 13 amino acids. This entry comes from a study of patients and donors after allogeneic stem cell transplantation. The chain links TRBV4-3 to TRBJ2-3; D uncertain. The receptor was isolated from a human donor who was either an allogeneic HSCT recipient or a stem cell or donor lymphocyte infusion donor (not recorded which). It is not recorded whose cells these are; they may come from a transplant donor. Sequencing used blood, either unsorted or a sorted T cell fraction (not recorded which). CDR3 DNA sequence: TGCGCCAGCAGCCAAGTACGAGGCGATGCGCAGTATTTT. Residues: CASSQVRGDAQYF.